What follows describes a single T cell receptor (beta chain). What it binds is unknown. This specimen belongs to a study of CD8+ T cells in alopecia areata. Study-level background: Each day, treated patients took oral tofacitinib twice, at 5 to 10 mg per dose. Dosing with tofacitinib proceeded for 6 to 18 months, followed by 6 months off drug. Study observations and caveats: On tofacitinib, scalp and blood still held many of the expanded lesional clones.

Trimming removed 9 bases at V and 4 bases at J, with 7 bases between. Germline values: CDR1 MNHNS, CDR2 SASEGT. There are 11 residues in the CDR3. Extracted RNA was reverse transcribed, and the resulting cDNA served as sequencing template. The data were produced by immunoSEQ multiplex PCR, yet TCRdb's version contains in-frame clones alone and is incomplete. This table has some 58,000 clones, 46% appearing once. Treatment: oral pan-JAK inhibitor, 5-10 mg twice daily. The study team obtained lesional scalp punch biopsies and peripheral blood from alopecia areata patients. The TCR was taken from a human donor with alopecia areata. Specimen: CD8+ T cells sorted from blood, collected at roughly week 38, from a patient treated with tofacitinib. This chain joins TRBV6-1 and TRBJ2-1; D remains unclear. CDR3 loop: CASQEYNEQFF. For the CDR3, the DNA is TGTGCCAGTCAGGAATACAATGAGCAGTTCTTC.